Each of the 28 T cell receptor beta chains below was sequenced from the same sample in a study of vaccination and CD4 T cells after COVID-19. These receptors' antigens are unknown. The treatment: approximately 10-day PBMC culture with coronavirus spike peptide pools or control peptides (ViraFEST assay). During the years 2011-2018, before the COVID-19 pandemic, the unexposed donor's CD4+ T cells were collected. Sequence data for DNA of cultured CD4+ T cells were generated by the Oncomine TCR Beta short-read assay. Investigators obtained genomic DNA by extraction from cultured CD4+ T cells. TCRdb called the PCR reads again in MiXCR, with one record for every CDR3 protein. The repertoire holds over 7,500 distinct CDR3 sequences, with roughly 45% as singletons. Specimen: CD4+ T cells from blood, cultured in vitro. These receptors originate from a human donor in good health.

The CDR3 protein is CSAREGGRNEQYF. CDR3 coding DNA: TGCAGTGCTAGAGAGGGGGGCAGGAACGAGCAGTACTTC. The rearrangement joins TRBV20-1 to TRBJ2-7; D assignment may be TRBD1 or TRBD2 (6 bases each). The length of the CDR3 is 13 residues. V shed 0 bases and J shed 5 bases, with 11 bases lying between them. CDR1 is DFQATT, CDR2 SNEGSKA, per germline (reference sequence).

The rearrangement links TRBV28 to TRBJ1-2, with D unclear. CDR3 length: 13 amino acids. The germline gives CDR1 MDHEN, CDR2 SYDVKM. Between the trimmed V and J ends, which lost 3 bases and 2 bases, there was a span of 7 bases. DNA for the CDR3: TGTGCCAGCAGTTTTTCAGGAAACTATGGCTACACCTTC. It translates to CASSFSGNYGYTF.

This clonotype was seen more than once but under ten times. The V call is TRBV20-1, the J call TRBJ1-5, with 10 nucleotides matching TRBD1. After removal of 3 bases from V and 2 bases from J, the junction contained 7 bases not matched to a gene. Germline V lookup: CDR1 DFQATT, CDR2 SNEGSKA (reference sequence). CDR3 length: 16 amino acids. As DNA, the CDR3 is TGCAGTGCTAGCGGGTTGACAGGGGGCGGCAATCAGCCCCAGCATTTT. Translation: CSASGLTGGGNQPQHF.

The chain employs TRBV2 and TRBJ2-1; TRBD2 aligns across 7 bases. CDR3 length equals 15 residues. Germline-derived CDR1 and CDR2 are SNHLY and FYNNEI. The junction had 8 bases not matched to a gene; V was cut back by 4 bases and J by 5 bases. The CDR3 DNA is TGTGCCAGCAGTGTCGACGGGAGGAGCCACAATGAGCAGTTCTTC. Encoded protein: CASSVDGRSHNEQFF.

Notes on this clonotype: Germline is not matched at one junction end, which may reflect a read error. The chain links TRBV27 to TRBJ1-2; 7 bases are a match to TRBD1. CDR1 MNHEY and CDR2 SMNVEV come from the germline V gene (reference sequence). CDR3 length equals 15 residues. In nucleotides, the CDR3 is TGTGTCAGCAGTTTAAATCCAACCGGGACAGTCGGCTACACCTTC. Amino acids: CVSSLNPTGTVGYTF.

CDR3 bases: TGCAGTGCTCATGTGACAAGGGACACTGAAGCTTTCTTT. Encoded protein: CSAHVTRDTEAFF. J is TRBJ1-1 and V is TRBV20-1; D not resolved. Trimming removed 5 bases from V and 3 bases from J, with 13 bases in between. Germline loops: CDR1 DFQATT, CDR2 SNEGSKA (reference sequence). The CDR3 runs to 13 residues.

The rearrangement uses TRBV15 and TRBJ2-3; D may match TRBD1 or TRBD2 (6 bases each). The CDR3 is made up of 15 amino acids. The germline V gene encodes CDR1 LNHNV and CDR2 YYDKDF (reference sequence). Deletions cut 2 bases from V and 9 bases from J, with 18 bases between. The CDR3 reads CATSRRGVDSLTQYF. The CDR3 nucleotides are TGTGCCACCAGCAGACGCGGGGTGGACAGCCTAACGCAGTATTTT.

The chain carries TRBV11-2 and TRBJ2-1; no firm D call. The CDR3 extends over 15 amino acids. Germline values: CDR1 SGHAT, CDR2 FQNNGV. The germline V and J ends were trimmed by 7 bases and 9 bases, with 22 bases remaining between them. The CDR3 region is CASIRAPPYLTEQFF. The CDR3 DNA reads as TGTGCCAGCATCCGAGCACCCCCCTATCTAACTGAGCAGTTCTTC.

V gene TRBV7-2 combines with J gene TRBJ2-5; D not resolved. Germline V CDR1 and CDR2: SGHTA, FQGNSA. This CDR3 spans 13 amino acids. V dropped 5 bases and J dropped 4 bases, with 11 bases sitting between them. This CDR3 reads CASSRASSETQYF. The CDR3 DNA follows: TGTGCCAGCAGCCGAGCGAGTTCAGAGACCCAGTACTTC.

V is TRBV20-1 and J is TRBJ2-1; 10 bases are shared with TRBD2. V lost 6 bases, J lost 7 bases, and 12 bases stayed unmatched. CDR1 and CDR2 (germline): DFQATT, SNEGSKA (reference sequence). This CDR3 contains 15 residues. The chain's CDR3 is CSAAPAGGPQNEQFF. CDR3 nucleotides: TGCAGTGCCGCCCCAGCGGGAGGGCCTCAGAATGAGCAGTTCTTC.

This clonotype was recorded once. V is TRBV19 and J is TRBJ2-7, with a weak D call TRBD1 (5 bases). Trimming cost V 1 base and J 2 bases, with 12 bases left between them. Germline lookup yields CDR1 LNHDA and CDR2 SQIVND (reference sequence). There are 15 residues in the CDR3. CDR3 in DNA: TGTGCCAGTAGTATAGGACAGCAACCGACCTACGAGCAGTACTTC. It yields the protein CASSIGQQPTYEQYF.

The chain recombines TRBV6-2 or TRBV6-3 with TRBJ1-6; no reliable D call. Germline CDR1 reads MNHEY; CDR2 reads SVGEGT. This CDR3 spans 14 amino acids. V gave up 6 bases and J gave up 7 bases, with 13 bases separating them. The CDR3 protein is CASSPGSGNSPLHF. DNA for the CDR3: TGTGCCAGCAGCCCGGGGTCGGGGAATTCACCCCTCCACTTT.

This clonotype appeared a few times. J is TRBJ1-2 and V is TRBV6-1; D may be TRBD1 (5 bases). V was cut by 7 bases and J by 1 base, with 10 bases left in between. Germline V lookup: CDR1 MNHNS, CDR2 SASEGT. This CDR3 is 13 amino acids long. CDR3 protein: CASIYDSNYGYTF. CDR3 in DNA: TGTGCCAGCATCTACGACAGTAACTATGGCTACACCTTC.

This clonotype is deemed medium-sized. The rearrangement links TRBV20-1 to TRBJ1-2; D is perhaps TRBD1 (6 bases). Looked up from germline, CDR1 is DFQATT and CDR2 is SNEGSKA (reference sequence). The CDR3 is 13 amino acids. With 6 bases removed from V and 5 bases from J, the gap between germline ends came to 16 bases. DNA for the CDR3: TGCAGTGCGAACCCCGGGACACTTTATGGCTACACCTTC. Its protein is CSANPGTLYGYTF.

This clonotype was seen just once. Relative to the germline gene, one junction end is altered; a read error may explain this. This chain links TRBV2 with TRBJ2-7; TRBD1 matches 11 bases. This CDR3 is built from 15 residues. Germline CDR1 and CDR2: SNHLY and FYNNEI. The CDR3 region has the DNA TGCGCCAGCAGCCCGGGACAGGGGGGGGACTACGAGCAGTACTTC. This translates into CASSPGQGGDYEQYF.

The V call is TRBV5-3, the J call TRBJ2-1, with 9 bases lining up with TRBD2. TRBV5-3 is given ORF status, its function remaining uncertain. This CDR3 has 13 residues. Germline trimming cut 9 bases from V and 6 bases from J; bases unmatched to any gene: 7. The CDR3 nucleotides read TGTGCCACAGCGGGAGGCCCCTTCAATGAGCAGTTCTTC. Protein sequence: CATAGGPFNEQFF.

In its sample, this clonotype was seen a few times. The chain uses TRBV7-2 and TRBJ2-1; D is possibly TRBD1 or TRBD2 (5 bases each). The CDR3 covers 16 residues. Germline CDR1 reads SGHTA; CDR2 reads FQGNSA. Trimming shortened V by 1 base and J by 2 bases, and 12 bases separated the two germline ends. CDR3 region: CASSLGPGAAYNEQFF. DNA for the CDR3: TGTGCCAGCAGCTTAGGCCCCGGGGCGGCCTACAATGAGCAGTTCTTC.

The chain has TRBV28 and TRBJ2-3, with D hard to call. V was shortened by 3 bases and J by 4 bases, with 2 bases between the two germline ends. The CDR3 contains 11 residues. Per the germline V gene, CDR1 is MDHEN and CDR2 is SYDVKM. CDR3 bases: TGTGCCAGCAGTTTGCCAGATACGCAGTATTTT. It codes for CASSLPDTQYF.

The CDR3 DNA is TGTGCCAGCAGCTTGCTGAAACCGGGGCCCCTGGGCGGGGAGCTGTTTTTT. It encodes CASSLLKPGPLGGELFF. This chain connects TRBV7-2 to TRBJ2-2; D may be TRBD1 or TRBD2 (5 bases each). Trimming pared 3 bases from V and 7 bases from J, leaving 21 bases between. Germline CDR1 SGHTA, CDR2 FQGNSA. This CDR3 is built from 17 residues.

This clonotype was detected a few times. The DNA for the CDR3 is TGTGCCAGTAGTAAGGCAGTACATGGCTACACCTTC. Its protein product is CASSKAVHGYTF. This rearrangement joins TRBV19 to TRBJ1-2; the D is unclear. Germline V CDR1 and CDR2: LNHDA, SQIVND (reference sequence). The CDR3 runs 12 residues. V lost 4 bases and J lost 6, with 9 bases in between.

This clonotype was seen more than once but under ten times. This chain uses TRBV6-1 with TRBJ1-5; TRBD1 might be the D (6 bases). This CDR3 region has 17 residues. V was pared by 1 base and J by 2 bases, with 15 bases between. Germline CDR1 is MNHNS and CDR2 is SASEGT. Here the CDR3 reads CASSEEVWTAGNQPQHF. The CDR3 DNA reads TGTGCCAGCAGTGAAGAAGTCTGGACAGCGGGCAATCAGCCCCAGCATTTT.

In regard to this clonotype: The limits of the CDR3 on the DNA are not certain, so only TCRdb's listed CDR3 is given. The V and J genes are TRBV12-3 or TRBV12-4 and TRBJ2-5; the DNA was not compared with TRBD1, the D call given in the table. The CDR3 is 23 residues long, counting both termini. The CDR3 reads CASTNQTSMYLCATGGFQETQYF.

This clonotype came up a few times. The J gene is TRBJ2-2, the V gene TRBV27; 14 bases line up with TRBD2. This CDR3 spans 19 amino acids. CDR1 and CDR2 (germline): MNHEY, SMNVEV (reference sequence). The junction had 10 bases not matched to a gene; V was cut back by 5 bases and J by 2 bases. The CDR3 DNA is TGTGCCAGCAGTCTAAAGGGACTAGCGGGAGTTCGAAACACCGGGGAGCTGTTTTTT. It encodes CASSLKGLAGVRNTGELFF.

This clonotype appeared a few times. This rearrangement joins TRBV6-1 to TRBJ1-6, with unresolved D. Germline CDR1 and CDR2: MNHNS and SASEGT. Trimming shortened V by 6 bases and J by 0 bases, and 15 bases separated the two germline ends. The CDR3 length is 17 residues. The CDR3 DNA reads TGTGCCAGCAGCCTCAGCGCCCGGGGCTCCTATAATTCACCCCTCCACTTT. Amino acid sequence: CASSLSARGSYNSPLHF.

This sequence joins TRBV19 and TRBJ1-5; the match to TRBD1 covers 7 bases. J gave up 5 bases and V 4 bases, and 5 bases lay outside the gene matches. The CDR3 is 14 amino acids. Per the germline V gene, CDR1 is LNHDA and CDR2 is SQIVND (reference sequence). CDR3 nucleotide sequence: TGTGCCAGTAGTAGAAACGACAGGGATCAGCCCCAGCATTTT. This gives the protein CASSRNDRDQPQHF.

The V and J genes are TRBV20-1 and TRBJ1-2; D unclear. Germline V lookup: CDR1 DFQATT, CDR2 SNEGSKA (reference sequence). This CDR3 has 12 residues. Trimming took off 6 bases at V and 6 bases at J, with 14 bases between the two ends. CDR3 in DNA: TGCAGTGCCTCCGAGGGAGGGAATGGCTACACCTTC. Protein sequence: CSASEGGNGYTF.

The chain is built from TRBV7-9 and TRBJ2-3, with 13 bases lining up with TRBD2. Trimming cost V 1 base and J 4 bases; bases outside gene matches: 5. Germline assignment: CDR1 SEHNR and CDR2 FQNEAQ (reference sequence). The length of the CDR3 is 17 residues. The CDR3 spells CASSLELAGGVPDTQYF. CDR3 nucleotide sequence: TGTGCCAGCAGCTTAGAACTAGCGGGAGGGGTCCCAGATACGCAGTATTTT.

This clonotype showed up just a few times. The CDR3 nucleotides are TGTGCCAGCAGTAGGGACAGAGAGAACACTGAAGCTTTCTTT. Its protein is CASSRDRENTEAFF. This chain links TRBV6-1 with TRBJ1-1; the match to TRBD1 covers 7 bases. The CDR3 totals 14 residues. V lost 5 bases and J lost 1; bases outside the gene matches: 4. From germline, CDR1 is MNHNS and CDR2 SASEGT.